Sequencing of this T cell receptor beta chain was carried out in a study of blood T cells in healthy people across ages. Germline V gene lookup returns CDR1 SGHDT and CDR2 YYEEEE. There are 13 residues in the CDR3. RNA extraction gave at least 5 micrograms of total RNA per sample. A second about 6 to 12 cycle PCR used barcoded and J-beta primers. From the 5' RACE reads, TCRdb called clonotypes with MiXCR, one entry per CDR3 protein. The sample yields 650,000 to 800,000 distinct CDR3 sequences, around 45% seen once. This receptor was obtained from a man aged 60 to 69 in good health. This chain links TRBV5-6 with TRBJ2-7, with a possible D match to TRBD2 (6 bases). The J call may be mistaken, given a closer DNA end match to TRBJ2-5. The sample comprised blood. CDR3 protein: CASSWGDEKTQYF. The CDR3 nucleotides read TGTGCCAGCAGCTGGGGGGACGAGAAGACCCAGTACTTC.